This entry is about one TCR beta chain. Germline V gives CDR1 DFQATT, CDR2 SNEGSKA (reference sequence). The CDR3 spans 14 residues. V was shortened by 2 bases and J by 1 base, with 11 bases between the two germline ends. Each CDR3 protein gets one entry after TCRdb re-called the 5' RACE reads with MiXCR. This sample has roughly 150,000 distinct CDR3 sequences, with roughly 15% found just once. The data are from a study of T-cell memory formation after mild COVID-19. The TCR sequence derives from an adult woman who had mild COVID-19 (a few samples of this study predate the infection). Cell type and time point are not known. This chain connects TRBV20-1 to TRBJ1-1, with D tentatively TRBD1 (5 bases). Sequencing input: PBMCs or a T cell subset sorted from them (not recorded which). This chain's CDR3 is CSARPGGTNTEAFF. The CDR3 DNA is TGCAGTGCTAGACCCGGGGGGACGAACACTGAAGCTTTCTTT.